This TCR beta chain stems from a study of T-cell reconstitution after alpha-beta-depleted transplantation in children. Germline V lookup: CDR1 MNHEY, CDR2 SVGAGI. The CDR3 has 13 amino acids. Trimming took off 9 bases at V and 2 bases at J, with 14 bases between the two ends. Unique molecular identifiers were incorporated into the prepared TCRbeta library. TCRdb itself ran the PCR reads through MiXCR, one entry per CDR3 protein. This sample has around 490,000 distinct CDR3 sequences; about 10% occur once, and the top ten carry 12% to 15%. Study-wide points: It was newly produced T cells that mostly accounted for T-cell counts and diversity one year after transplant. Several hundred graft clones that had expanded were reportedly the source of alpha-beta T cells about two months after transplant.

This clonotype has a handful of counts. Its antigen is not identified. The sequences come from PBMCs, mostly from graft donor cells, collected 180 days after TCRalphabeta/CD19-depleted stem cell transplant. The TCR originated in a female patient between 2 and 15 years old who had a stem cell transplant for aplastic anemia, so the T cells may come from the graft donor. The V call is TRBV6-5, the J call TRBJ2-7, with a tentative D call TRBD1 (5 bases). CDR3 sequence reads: CARNRFSPYEQYF. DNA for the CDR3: TGTGCCAGAAACAGGTTTTCCCCCTACGAGCAGTACTTC.